These 25 T cell receptor beta chains originate from one sample sequenced in a study of blood T cell repertoires in COVID-19. The assay was immunoSEQ multiplex PCR, and TCRdb's table has in-frame clones only and misses some. The sample yields roughly 300,000 clones, about 92% seen once. The source material was PBMCs or T cells enriched from blood (not recorded which). The source of these receptors is a woman aged 25 to 39 who had recovered from COVID-19.

The rearrangement uses TRBV28 and TRBJ2-7; D perhaps matches TRBD1 (6 bases). The CDR3 contains 12 residues. The germline gives CDR1 MDHEN, CDR2 SYDVKM. V was cut by 6 bases and J by 3 bases, with 9 bases left in between. This CDR3 is CASRGQIYEQYF. The CDR3 nucleotides are TGTGCCAGCAGAGGACAGATCTACGAGCAGTACTTC.

J is TRBJ1-2 and V is TRBV28; 9 bases line up with TRBD1. The CDR3 is 15 residues long. Germline V CDR1 and CDR2: MDHEN, SYDVKM. Trimming removed 9 bases from V and 3 bases from J; junction bases left unmatched: 11. This chain's CDR3 is CASFTGQGRDYGYTF. The CDR3 DNA reads TGTGCCAGTTTTACGGGACAGGGTAGAGACTATGGCTACACCTTC.

The chain employs TRBV27 and TRBJ2-2; 11 nucleotides line up with TRBD2. Trimming at V came to 9 bases and at J to 8 bases, leaving 8 bases not matched to a gene. Germline V gives CDR1 MNHEY, CDR2 SMNVEV (reference sequence). The CDR3 is made up of 14 amino acids. The CDR3: CASVAGGPWGELFF. The CDR3 region has the DNA TGTGCCAGTGTAGCGGGAGGGCCGTGGGGGGAGCTGTTTTTT.

The chain joins TRBV3-1 (or the pseudogene TRBV3-2) to TRBJ2-4; D unclear. V lost 3 bases and J lost 8, with 11 bases in between. The CDR3 sequence is 13 residues long. Germline V gene sequence: CDR1 LGHDT, CDR2 YNNKEL (reference sequence). CDR3 region: CASSQLQSYIQYF. The CDR3 DNA sequence: TGTGCCAGCAGCCAGCTTCAGTCGTACATTCAGTACTTC.

A word on this clone: Germline and junction disagree at one end, which may indicate a read error. The gene calls are TRBV12-5 and TRBJ1-1; D is unresolved. The germline V gene has CDR1 LGHNT and CDR2 FRNRAP. The CDR3 consists of 9 residues. The chain's CDR3 is CASGRTDCF. Here the CDR3 DNA reads TGTGCTAGTGGTCGGACGGACTGTTTT.

The chain has TRBV28 and TRBJ1-2; TRBD1 agrees at 9 bases. This CDR3 has 17 residues. Unmatched junction bases numbered 14, after V lost 5 bases and J lost 4 bases. The germline gives CDR1 MDHEN, CDR2 SYDVKM. This CDR3 reads CASSPVFRTGVVYGYTF. In nucleotides, the CDR3 is TGTGCCAGCAGTCCAGTTTTTAGGACAGGGGTGGTCTATGGCTACACCTTC.

V is TRBV19 and J is TRBJ2-7; unclear D gene. In germline, CDR1 is LNHDA, CDR2 SQIVND (reference sequence). V was trimmed by 6 bases and J by 6 bases, leaving 12 bases between them. The CDR3 consists of 12 residues. In DNA form, the CDR3 reads TGTGCCAGTAGCACCGCCGCGGCCGAGCAGTACTTC. Translation gives CASSTAAAEQYF.

This CDR3 is CASTGGQGYEKLFF. CDR3 DNA: TGTGCCAGCACCGGGGGACAGGGATATGAAAAACTGTTTTTT. The V gene is TRBV2, the J gene TRBJ1-4; 9 bases agree with TRBD1. Looked up from germline, CDR1 is SNHLY and CDR2 is FYNNEI. The CDR3 consists of 14 residues. Trimming removed 7 bases from V and 6 bases from J; junction bases left unmatched: 6.

The chain carries TRBV27 and TRBJ2-1, with D possibly TRBD1 on 6 matching bases. This CDR3 is built from 14 residues. Germline-derived CDR1 and CDR2 are MNHEY and SMNVEV (reference sequence). The ends were cut back, 6 bases at V and 5 bases at J, with 14 bases in the middle. The CDR3 here is CASRKQGKDNEQFF. CDR3 DNA: TGTGCCAGCAGGAAACAGGGAAAGGACAATGAGCAGTTCTTC.

This sequence joins TRBV27 and TRBJ1-6; tentatively, D is TRBD1 (6 bases). Trimming cost V 5 bases and J 0 bases, with 23 bases left between them. Germline loops: CDR1 MNHEY, CDR2 SMNVEV (reference sequence). The CDR3 is made up of 20 amino acids. Here the CDR3 reads CASSLRGYPDLSSYNSPLHF. As DNA, the CDR3 is TGTGCCAGCAGTCTCAGGGGATATCCAGACTTGAGCTCCTATAATTCACCCCTCCACTTT.

This clone occurred once. The chain's CDR3 is CASSREGSGASYEQYF. CDR3 coding DNA: TGTGCCAGCAGCCGAGAGGGGTCGGGAGCCTCCTACGAGCAGTACTTC. The chain is built from TRBV4-2 and TRBJ2-7; D perhaps matches TRBD2 (6 bases). CDR1 and CDR2 (germline): LGHNA, YNFKEQ. V lost 4 bases to trimming and J lost 0 bases, with 16 bases between them. CDR3 size: 16 residues.

A note on this clone: The junction departs from germline at one end; a sequencing error may be responsible. The chain employs TRBV5-8 and TRBJ1-1, with D possibly being TRBD1 (5 bases). The CDR3 length is 14 residues. Germline CDR1 and CDR2: SGHTS and YDEGEE. The CDR3 sequence: CASSIVDNEPEAFF. The CDR3 nucleotides are TGTGCCAGCAGCATCGTGGACAACGAGCCTGAGGCTTTCTTT.

The chain combines TRBV27 with TRBJ1-2, with 9 bases identical to TRBD1. J gave up 1 base and V 5 bases, and 5 bases lay outside the gene matches. The CDR3 has 15 residues. In germline, CDR1 is MNHEY, CDR2 SMNVEV (reference sequence). In DNA, the CDR3 is TGTGCCAGCAGTCCTGGGACAGGGCGTAACTATGGCTACACCTTC. It specifies CASSPGTGRNYGYTF.

The chain links TRBV4-3 to TRBJ1-2; 7 positions agree with TRBD1. There are 14 residues in the CDR3. J was trimmed by 4 bases and V by 3 bases; bases with no gene match: 5. CDR1 and CDR2 from the germline V gene are LGHNA and YSLEER. This CDR3 is CASSHDRVGYGYTF. As DNA, the CDR3 is TGCGCCAGCAGCCACGACAGGGTAGGCTATGGCTACACCTTC.

This chain links TRBV19 with TRBJ1-5; 7 bases fit TRBD1. Germline V gives CDR1 LNHDA, CDR2 SQIVND (reference sequence). CDR3 length equals 16 residues. Losses at the gene ends were 6 bases for V and 6 bases for J; bases not matched to a gene: 14. DNA for the CDR3: TGTGCCAGTAGGCTGATCACAGGGGTTCACGGTCAGCCCCAGCATTTT. Its translation is CASRLITGVHGQPQHF.

The genes are TRBV5-1 and TRBJ1-2, with TRBD1 matching 9 bases. The V gene's germline CDR1 is SGHRS and CDR2 YFSETQ. V trimming: 5 bases; J trimming: 8 bases; junction bases outside the gene matches: 10. The CDR3 spans 14 residues. This chain's CDR3 is CASSNTGGAEGYTF. The DNA for the CDR3 is TGCGCCAGCAGTAATACAGGGGGCGCTGAGGGCTACACCTTC.

This chain uses TRBV4-3 with TRBJ2-1; D is possibly TRBD2 (6 bases). This CDR3 is 16 amino acids long. Germline lookup yields CDR1 LGHNA and CDR2 YSLEER. V lost 1 base to trimming and J lost 5 bases, with 15 bases between them. Written as DNA, the CDR3 is TGCGCCAGCAGCCAAGCGGGCCGGGACTTTGACAATGAGCAGTTCTTC. It encodes CASSQAGRDFDNEQFF.

This chain joins TRBV11-1 and TRBJ2-7; TRBD1 matches at 10 bases. The J segment lost 6 bases and the V segment lost 5 bases, leaving 7 bases of the junction unmatched. This CDR3 is built from 14 residues. Per the germline V gene, CDR1 is SGHAT and CDR2 is FQDESV (reference sequence). The CDR3 bases are TGTGCCAGCAGCCCCGGGACAGGGGAGGGCGAGCAGTACTTC. Its translation: CASSPGTGEGEQYF.

The chain combines TRBV9 with TRBJ2-5, with D possibly being TRBD2 (6 bases). Trimming left V 0 bases short and J 4 bases short, with 10 bases between. The CDR3 spans 14 residues. Germline V CDR1 and CDR2: SGDLS, YYNGEE. CDR3 in amino acids: CASSVGGTGETQYF. In nucleotides, the CDR3 is TGTGCCAGCAGCGTAGGGGGGACTGGAGAGACCCAGTACTTC.

This clone was recorded only once. Other DNA sequences in the same sample also yield this CDR3. The chain uses TRBV28 and TRBJ1-2; D ambiguous. The CDR3 is 12 residues long. Germline loops: CDR1 MDHEN, CDR2 SYDVKM. Deletions cut 1 base from V and 4 bases from J, with 4 bases between. As DNA, the CDR3 is TGTGCCAGCAGTTTATACGGCTATGGCTACACCTTC. Its translation is CASSLYGYGYTF.

The chain uses TRBV4-3 and TRBJ1-2; weak D call: TRBD1 (5 bases). The CDR3 is 15 residues long. With 0 bases removed from V and 4 bases from J, the gap between germline ends came to 12 bases. Germline values: CDR1 LGHNA, CDR2 YSLEER. CDR3 in DNA: TGCGCCAGCAGCCAAGATCTGGGGGGAATCTATGGCTACACCTTC. Translating gives CASSQDLGGIYGYTF.

The chain joins TRBV28 to TRBJ2-3; 7 positions match TRBD2. This CDR3 comprises 14 residues. V was clipped by 2 bases and J by 8 bases; unmatched bases: 7. Germline V gives CDR1 MDHEN, CDR2 SYDVKM. DNA of the CDR3: TGTGCCAGCAGTTTAGGGACTATTTCACGTACGCAGTATTTT. The encoded protein is CASSLGTISRTQYF.

J is TRBJ1-1 and V is TRBV3-1 (or the pseudogene TRBV3-2); 8 bases match TRBD1. Germline V gives CDR1 LGHDT, CDR2 YNNKEL (reference sequence). The CDR3 extends over 11 amino acids. With V trimmed by 3 bases and J by 10 bases, 1 base remained unmatched. CDR3 residues: CASSQDRVAFF. CDR3 in DNA: TGTGCCAGCAGCCAGGACAGGGTAGCTTTCTTT.

The CDR3 sequence: CASSLEFRDYLDTQYF. The DNA of the CDR3 is TGCGCCAGCAGCTTGGAATTTCGGGACTACCTGGATACGCAGTATTTT. V is TRBV5-1 and J is TRBJ2-3; 7 nucleotides line up with TRBD2. CDR1 is SGHRS, CDR2 YFSETQ, per germline. This CDR3 is 16 amino acids long. The V gene end was trimmed by 0 bases and the J gene end by 6 bases; junction bases not matched to a gene: 10.

This chain joins TRBV2 and TRBJ2-3; maybe TRBD1 (6 bases). This CDR3 region has 15 residues. Trimming left V 2 bases short and J 0 bases short, with 9 bases between. CDR1 is SNHLY, CDR2 FYNNEI, per germline. The CDR3 protein is CASSERTVSTDTQYF. CDR3 DNA sequence: TGTGCCAGCAGTGAACGGACAGTTAGCACAGATACGCAGTATTTT.